This TCR beta chain was profiled in a study of resident and recirculating memory T cells in vitiligo. The V gene end was trimmed by 2 bases and the J gene end by 3 bases; junction bases not matched to a gene: 7. The CDR3 runs to 16 residues. The germline V gene encodes CDR1 GTSNPN and CDR2 SVGIG (reference sequence). Anyone treated within the previous three months was excluded. The data were produced by immunoSEQ multiplex PCR, yet TCRdb's version contains in-frame clones alone and is incomplete. The data hold tens of thousands of clones, with 92% observed a single time. Sequences were obtained from blood. The chain carries TRBV30 and TRBJ2-3; 11 nucleotides align to TRBD1. This sequence originates from a male donor with vitiligo. The CDR3: CAWSPGTGGRTDTQYF. The CDR3 DNA follows: TGTGCCTGGAGTCCCGGGACAGGGGGGAGAACAGATACGCAGTATTTT.